This T cell receptor beta chain was retrieved from a study of blood T cell repertoires in COVID-19. At the level of the study: COVID-19 samples collected from the United States, Italy and Spain covered acute and convalescent phases. PBMCs, B-cell-depleted T cells, or T cells provided the cDNA or gDNA that made up the material.

As concerns this clone: One end of the junction varies from germline; a read error may be responsible.

CDR3 length: 15 amino acids. Germline V gives CDR1 MDHEN, CDR2 SYDVKM. Source study methods: It was from reference gene primer amplification that nucleated cell counts were estimated. Sequencing was performed with immunoSEQ multiplex PCR; in TCRdb, only in-frame clones are kept and a portion is missing. V, J and clone size derive from that table, while D and trimming were established from the DNA sequence. The sample holds about 100,000 clones, just under 80% seen once. The clonotype comes from a woman aged 70-85 years with acute or convalescent COVID-19. Sequencing was done on a sample of peripheral blood. The rearrangement joins TRBV28 to TRBJ1-1; 9 bases are shared with TRBD1. The CDR3 region has the DNA TGTGCCAGCAGCCCAACAGGGGGCAGCTATACTGAAGCCTTCTTT. Translation gives CASSPTGGSYTEAFF. Combining the CDR3 with reference TRBV28 and TRBJ1-1 gives the whole variable domain DVKVTQSSRYLVKRTGEKVFLECVQDMDHENMFWYRQDPGLGLRLIYFSYDVKMKEKGDIPEGYSVSREKKERFSLILESASTNQTSMYLCASSPTGGSYTEAFFGQGTRLTVV.